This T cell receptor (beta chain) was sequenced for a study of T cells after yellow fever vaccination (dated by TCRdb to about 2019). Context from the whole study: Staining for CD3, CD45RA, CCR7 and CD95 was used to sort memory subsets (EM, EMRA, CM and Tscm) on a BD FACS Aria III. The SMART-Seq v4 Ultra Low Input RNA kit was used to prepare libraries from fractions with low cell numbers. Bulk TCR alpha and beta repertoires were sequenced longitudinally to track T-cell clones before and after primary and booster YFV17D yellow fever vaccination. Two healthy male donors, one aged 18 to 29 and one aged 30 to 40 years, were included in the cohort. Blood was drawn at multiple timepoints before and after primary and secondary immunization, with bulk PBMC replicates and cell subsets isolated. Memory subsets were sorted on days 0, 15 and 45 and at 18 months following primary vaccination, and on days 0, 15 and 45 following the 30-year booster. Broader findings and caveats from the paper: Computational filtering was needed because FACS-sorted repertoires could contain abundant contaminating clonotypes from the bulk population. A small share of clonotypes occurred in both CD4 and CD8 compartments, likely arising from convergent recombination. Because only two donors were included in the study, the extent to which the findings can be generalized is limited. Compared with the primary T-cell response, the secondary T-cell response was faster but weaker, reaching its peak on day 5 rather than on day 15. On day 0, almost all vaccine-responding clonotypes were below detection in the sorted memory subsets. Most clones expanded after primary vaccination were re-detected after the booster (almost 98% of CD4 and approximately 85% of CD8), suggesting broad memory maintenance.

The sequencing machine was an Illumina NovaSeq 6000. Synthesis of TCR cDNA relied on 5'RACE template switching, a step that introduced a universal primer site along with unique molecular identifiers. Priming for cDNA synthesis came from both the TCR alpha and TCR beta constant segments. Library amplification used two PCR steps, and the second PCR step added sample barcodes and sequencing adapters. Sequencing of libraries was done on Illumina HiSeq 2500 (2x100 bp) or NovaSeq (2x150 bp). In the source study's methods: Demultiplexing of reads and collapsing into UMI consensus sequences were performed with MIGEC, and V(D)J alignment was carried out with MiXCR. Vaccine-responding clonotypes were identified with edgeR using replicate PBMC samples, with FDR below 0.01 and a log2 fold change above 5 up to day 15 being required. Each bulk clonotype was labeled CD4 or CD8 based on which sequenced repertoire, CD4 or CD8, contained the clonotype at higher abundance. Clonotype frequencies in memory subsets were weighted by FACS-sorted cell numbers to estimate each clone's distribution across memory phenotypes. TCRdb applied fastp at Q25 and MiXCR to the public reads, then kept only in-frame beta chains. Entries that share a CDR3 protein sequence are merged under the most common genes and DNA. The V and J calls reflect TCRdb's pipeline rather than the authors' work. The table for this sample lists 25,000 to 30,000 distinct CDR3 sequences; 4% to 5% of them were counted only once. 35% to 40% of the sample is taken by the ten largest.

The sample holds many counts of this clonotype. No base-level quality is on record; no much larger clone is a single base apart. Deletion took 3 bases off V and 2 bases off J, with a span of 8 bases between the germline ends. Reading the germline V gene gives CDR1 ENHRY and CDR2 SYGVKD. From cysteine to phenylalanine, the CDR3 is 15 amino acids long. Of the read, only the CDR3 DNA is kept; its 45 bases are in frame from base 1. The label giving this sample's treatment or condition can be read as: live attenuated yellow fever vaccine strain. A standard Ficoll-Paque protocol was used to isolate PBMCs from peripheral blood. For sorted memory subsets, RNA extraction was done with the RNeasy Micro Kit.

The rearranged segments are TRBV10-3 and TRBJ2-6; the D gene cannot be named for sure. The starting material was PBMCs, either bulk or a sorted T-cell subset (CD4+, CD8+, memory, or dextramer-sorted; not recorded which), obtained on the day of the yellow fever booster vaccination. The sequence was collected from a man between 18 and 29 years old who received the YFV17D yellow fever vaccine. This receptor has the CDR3 CAISDSFTGANVLTF. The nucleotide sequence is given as TGTGCCATCAGTGATAGTTTTACTGGGGCCAACGTCCTGACTTTC.